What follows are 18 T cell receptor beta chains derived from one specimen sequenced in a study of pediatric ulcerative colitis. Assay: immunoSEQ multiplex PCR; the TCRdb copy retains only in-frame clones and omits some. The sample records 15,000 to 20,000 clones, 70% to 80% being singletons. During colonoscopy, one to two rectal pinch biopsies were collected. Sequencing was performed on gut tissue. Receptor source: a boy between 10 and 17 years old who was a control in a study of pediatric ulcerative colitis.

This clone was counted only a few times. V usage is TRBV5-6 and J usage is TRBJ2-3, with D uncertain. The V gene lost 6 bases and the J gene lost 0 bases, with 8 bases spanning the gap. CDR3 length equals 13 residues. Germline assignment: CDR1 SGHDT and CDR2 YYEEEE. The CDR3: CASTSWSTDTQYF. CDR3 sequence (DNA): TGTGCCAGCACCTCCTGGAGCACAGATACGCAGTATTTT.

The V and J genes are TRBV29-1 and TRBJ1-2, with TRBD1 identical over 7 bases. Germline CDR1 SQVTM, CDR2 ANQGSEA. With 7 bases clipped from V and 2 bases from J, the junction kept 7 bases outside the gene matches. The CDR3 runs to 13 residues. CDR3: CSAAGDSNYGYTF. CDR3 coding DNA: TGCAGCGCCGCGGGGGACAGCAACTATGGCTACACCTTC.

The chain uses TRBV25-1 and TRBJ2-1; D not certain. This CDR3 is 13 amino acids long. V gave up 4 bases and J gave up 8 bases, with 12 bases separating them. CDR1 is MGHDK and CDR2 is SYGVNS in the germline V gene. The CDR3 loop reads CASSGTSVDEQFF. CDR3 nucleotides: TGTGCCAGCAGTGGCACTTCAGTCGATGAGCAGTTCTTC.

CDR3 bases: TGTGCCAGCAGCTTAGGACAGGGGAAAACCTACGAGCAGTACTTC. Amino acids: CASSLGQGKTYEQYF. The rearrangement joins TRBV11-3 to TRBJ2-7; 8 nucleotides align to TRBD1. CDR3 length: 15 amino acids. Trimming took 1 base from V and 2 from J; bases not matched to a gene: 4. Germline V gene sequence: CDR1 SGHNT, CDR2 YENEEA.

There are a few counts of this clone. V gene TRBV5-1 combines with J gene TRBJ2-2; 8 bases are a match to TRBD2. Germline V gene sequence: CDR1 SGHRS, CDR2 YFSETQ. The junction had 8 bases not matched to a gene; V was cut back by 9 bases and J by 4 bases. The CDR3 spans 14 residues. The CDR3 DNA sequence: TGCGCCACAACTCCGGGAGGGATCACCGGGGAGCTGTTTTTT. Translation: CATTPGGITGELFF.

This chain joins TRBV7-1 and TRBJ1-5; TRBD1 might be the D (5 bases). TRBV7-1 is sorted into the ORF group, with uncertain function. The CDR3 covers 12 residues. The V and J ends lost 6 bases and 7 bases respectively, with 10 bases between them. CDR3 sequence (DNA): TGTGCCAGCAGTGACAGTCAGCAGCCCCAGCATTTT. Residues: CASSDSQQPQHF.

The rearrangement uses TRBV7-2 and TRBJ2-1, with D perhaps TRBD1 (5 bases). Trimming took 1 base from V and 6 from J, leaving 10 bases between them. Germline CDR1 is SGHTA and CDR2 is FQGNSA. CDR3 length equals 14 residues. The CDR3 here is CASSLVGQGNEQFF. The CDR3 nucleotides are TGTGCCAGCAGCTTAGTAGGTCAGGGCAATGAGCAGTTCTTC.

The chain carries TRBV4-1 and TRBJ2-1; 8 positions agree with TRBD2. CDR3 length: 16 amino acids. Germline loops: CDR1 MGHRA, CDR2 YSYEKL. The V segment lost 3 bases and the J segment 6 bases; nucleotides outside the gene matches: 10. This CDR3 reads CASSHPGTSIPNEQFF. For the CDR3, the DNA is TGCGCCAGCAGCCATCCCGGGACTAGTATTCCCAATGAGCAGTTCTTC.

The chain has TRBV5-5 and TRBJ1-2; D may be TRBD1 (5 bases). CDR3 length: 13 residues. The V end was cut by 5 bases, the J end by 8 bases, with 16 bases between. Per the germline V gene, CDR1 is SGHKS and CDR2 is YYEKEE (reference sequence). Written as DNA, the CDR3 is TGTGCCAGCAGGACTCGGGGCCTAGGAGGCTACACCTTC. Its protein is CASRTRGLGGYTF.

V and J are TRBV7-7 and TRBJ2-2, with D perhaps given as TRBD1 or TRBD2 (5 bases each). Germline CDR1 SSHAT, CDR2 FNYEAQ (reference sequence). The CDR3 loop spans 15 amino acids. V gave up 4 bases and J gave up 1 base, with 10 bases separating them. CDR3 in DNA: TGTGCCAGCAGCTCGACGGGGCTGAACACCGGGGAGCTGTTTTTT. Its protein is CASSSTGLNTGELFF.

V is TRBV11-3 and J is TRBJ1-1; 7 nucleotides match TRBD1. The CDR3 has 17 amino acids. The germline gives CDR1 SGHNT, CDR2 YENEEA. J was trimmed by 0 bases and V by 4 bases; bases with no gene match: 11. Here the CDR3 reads CASSSRQGGGMNTEAFF. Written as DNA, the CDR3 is TGTGCCAGCAGCTCCCGACAGGGTGGGGGAATGAACACTGAAGCTTTCTTT.

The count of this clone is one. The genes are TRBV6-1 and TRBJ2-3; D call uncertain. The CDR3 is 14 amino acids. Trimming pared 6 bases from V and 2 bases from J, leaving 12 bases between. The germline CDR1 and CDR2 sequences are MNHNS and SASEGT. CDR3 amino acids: CASSLNSPTDTQYF. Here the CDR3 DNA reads TGTGCCAGCAGCCTAAACTCGCCCACAGATACGCAGTATTTT.

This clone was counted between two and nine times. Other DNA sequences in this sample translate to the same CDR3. The CDR3 DNA reads as TGTGCCAGCAGTTACTCGATTCGGGATACGCAGTATTTT. It encodes CASSYSIRDTQYF. The V call is TRBV6-5, the J call TRBJ2-3, with unresolved D. This CDR3 region has 13 residues. Trimming took off 0 bases at V and 6 bases at J, with 7 bases between the two ends. Germline values: CDR1 MNHEY, CDR2 SVGAGI.

The CDR3 coding sequence is TGTGCCAGCAGCTTGGTCCCAACAAACACCGGGGAGCTGTTTTTT. Protein product: CASSLVPTNTGELFF. The rearrangement uses TRBV7-7 and TRBJ2-2; D unclear. There are 15 residues in the CDR3. CDR1 and CDR2 (germline): SSHAT, FNYEAQ (reference sequence). Trimming left V 3 bases short and J 2 bases short, with 10 bases between.

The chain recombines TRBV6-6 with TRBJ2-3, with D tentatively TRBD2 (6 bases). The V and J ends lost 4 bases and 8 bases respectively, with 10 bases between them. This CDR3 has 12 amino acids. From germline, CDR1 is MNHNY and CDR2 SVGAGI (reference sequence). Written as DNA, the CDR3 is TGTGCCAGCAGTTCGCCGGGACTTACGCAGTATTTT. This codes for CASSSPGLTQYF.

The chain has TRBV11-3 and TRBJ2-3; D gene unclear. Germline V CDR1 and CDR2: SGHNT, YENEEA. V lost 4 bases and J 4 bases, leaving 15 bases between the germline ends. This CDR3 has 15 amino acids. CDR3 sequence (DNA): TGTGCCAGCAGCTCCCTGGGTTTAGGGCCAGATACGCAGTATTTT. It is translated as CASSSLGLGPDTQYF.

The DNA of the CDR3 is TGCAGCGTTGGGGCAGGGAGTGGCTATGGCTACACCTTC. Amino acids: CSVGAGSGYGYTF. V usage is TRBV29-1 and J usage is TRBJ1-2, with D perhaps matching TRBD1 (5 bases). Looked up from germline, CDR1 is SQVTM and CDR2 is ANQGSEA. This CDR3 contains 13 residues. Trimming shortened V by 4 bases and J by 4 bases, and 13 bases separated the two germline ends.

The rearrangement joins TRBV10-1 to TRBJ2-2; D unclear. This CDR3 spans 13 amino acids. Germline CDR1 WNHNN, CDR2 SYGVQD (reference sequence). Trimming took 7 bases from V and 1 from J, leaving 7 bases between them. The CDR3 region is CASKEQNTGELFF. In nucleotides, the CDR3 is TGCGCCAGCAAGGAACAGAACACCGGGGAGCTGTTTTTT.